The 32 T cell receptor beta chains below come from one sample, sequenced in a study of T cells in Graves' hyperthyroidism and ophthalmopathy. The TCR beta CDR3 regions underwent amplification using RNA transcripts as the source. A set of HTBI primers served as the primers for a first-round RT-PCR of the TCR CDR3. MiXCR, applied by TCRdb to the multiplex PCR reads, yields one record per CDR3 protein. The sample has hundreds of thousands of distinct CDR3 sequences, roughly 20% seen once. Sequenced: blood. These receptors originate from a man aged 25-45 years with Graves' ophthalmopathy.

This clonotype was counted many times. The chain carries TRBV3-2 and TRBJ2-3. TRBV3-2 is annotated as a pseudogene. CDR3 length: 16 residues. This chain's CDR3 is CASSQRDGQAPHTQYF. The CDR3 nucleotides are TGTGCCAGCAGCCAAAGGGATGGTCAGGCACCGCATACGCAGTATTTT.

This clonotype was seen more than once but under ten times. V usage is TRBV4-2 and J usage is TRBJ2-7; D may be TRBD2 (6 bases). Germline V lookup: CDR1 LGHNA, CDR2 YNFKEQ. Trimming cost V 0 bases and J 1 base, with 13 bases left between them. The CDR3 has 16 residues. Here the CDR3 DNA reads TGTGCCAGCAGCCAAGAACCCCGAGCGGGTTCCTACGAGCAGTACTTC. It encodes CASSQEPRAGSYEQYF.

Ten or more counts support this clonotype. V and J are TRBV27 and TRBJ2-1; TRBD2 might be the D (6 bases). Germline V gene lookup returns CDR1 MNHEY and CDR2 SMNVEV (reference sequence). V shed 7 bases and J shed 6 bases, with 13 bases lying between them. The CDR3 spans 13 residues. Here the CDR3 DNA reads TGTGCCAGCAAGGGACTCCGGAGCAATGAGCAGTTCTTC. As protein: CASKGLRSNEQFF.

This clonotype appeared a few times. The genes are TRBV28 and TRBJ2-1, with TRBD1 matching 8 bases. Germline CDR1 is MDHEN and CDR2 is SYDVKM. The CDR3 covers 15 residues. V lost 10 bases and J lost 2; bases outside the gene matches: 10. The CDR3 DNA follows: TGTGCCACGGCGCCCGGGACAGGTACCTACAATGAGCAGTTCTTC. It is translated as CATAPGTGTYNEQFF.

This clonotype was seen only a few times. The CDR3 bases are TGTGCCTTCGATAGGGACTTACCCGGGGAGCAGTTCTTC. This translates into CAFDRDLPGEQFF. This sequence joins TRBV30 and TRBJ2-1, with D maybe TRBD2 (6 bases). Trimming took off 7 bases at V and 10 bases at J, with 20 bases between the two ends. The CDR3 sequence is 13 residues long. Germline loops: CDR1 GTSNPN, CDR2 SVGIG (reference sequence). Full variable domain (outside the CDR3, taken from reference TRBV30 and TRBJ2-1): SQTIHQWPATLVQPVGSPLSLECTVEGTSNPNLYWYRQAAGRGLQLLFYSVGIGQISSEVPQNLSASRPQDRQFILSSKKLLLSDSGFYLCAFDRDLPGEQFFGPGTRLTVL.

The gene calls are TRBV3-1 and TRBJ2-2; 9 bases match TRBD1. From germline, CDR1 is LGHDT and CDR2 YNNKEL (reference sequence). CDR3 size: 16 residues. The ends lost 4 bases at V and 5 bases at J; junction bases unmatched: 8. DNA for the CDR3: TGTGCCAGCAGCCCGGGGACAGGGTTCAGGACCGGGGAGCTGTTTTTT. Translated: CASSPGTGFRTGELFF.

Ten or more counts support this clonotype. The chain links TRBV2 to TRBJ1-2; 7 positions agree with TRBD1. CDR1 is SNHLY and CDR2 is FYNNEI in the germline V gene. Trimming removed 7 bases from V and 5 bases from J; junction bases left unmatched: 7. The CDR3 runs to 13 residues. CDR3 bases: TGTGCCAGCAATCGGGCAGGGGGGTATGGCTACACCTTC. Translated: CASNRAGGYGYTF.

The CDR3 DNA sequence: TGCAGTGCTAGAGAGACTCACGACCACACGGATAACTATGGCTACACCTTC. Translation gives CSARETHDHTDNYGYTF. V gene TRBV20-1 combines with J gene TRBJ1-2, with D hard to call. V was clipped by 0 bases and J by 1 base, with 18 bases between them. The CDR3 totals 17 residues. CDR1 DFQATT and CDR2 SNEGSKA come from the germline V gene (reference sequence).

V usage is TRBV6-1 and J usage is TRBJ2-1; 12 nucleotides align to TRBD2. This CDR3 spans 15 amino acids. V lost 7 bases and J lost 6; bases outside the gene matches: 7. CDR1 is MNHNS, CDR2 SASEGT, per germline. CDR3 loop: CASNPTSGSINEQFF. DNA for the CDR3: TGTGCCAGCAATCCGACTAGCGGGAGTATCAATGAGCAGTTCTTC.

CDR3: CASSFVDTQYF. The CDR3 DNA is TGTGCCAGCAGCTTCGTTGATACGCAGTATTTT. V gene TRBV7-9 combines with J gene TRBJ2-3; no clear D. The CDR3 contains 11 residues. Trimming pared 3 bases from V and 6 bases from J, leaving 4 bases between. From germline, CDR1 is SEHNR and CDR2 FQNEAQ (reference sequence).

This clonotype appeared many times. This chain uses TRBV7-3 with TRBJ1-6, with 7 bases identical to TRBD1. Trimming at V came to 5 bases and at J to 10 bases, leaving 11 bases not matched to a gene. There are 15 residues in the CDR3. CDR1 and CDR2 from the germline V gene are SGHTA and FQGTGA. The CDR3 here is CASSNTGTVISPLHF. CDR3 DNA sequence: TGTGCCAGCAGCAATACCGGGACAGTCATATCACCCCTCCACTTT.

The CDR3, as DNA: TGTGCCAGCAGCCCCCTAAGTTTGGAGCAGTTCTTC. This encodes CASSPLSLEQFF. This chain joins TRBV5-6 and TRBJ2-1, with unresolved D. Germline values: CDR1 SGHDT, CDR2 YYEEEE. The CDR3 totals 12 residues. V gave up 4 bases and J gave up 10 bases, with 12 bases separating them.

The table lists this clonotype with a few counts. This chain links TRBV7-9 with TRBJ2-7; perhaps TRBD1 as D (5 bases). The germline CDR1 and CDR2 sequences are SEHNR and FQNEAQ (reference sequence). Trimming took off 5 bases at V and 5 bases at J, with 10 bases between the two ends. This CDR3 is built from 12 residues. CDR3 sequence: CASSMAGHEQYF. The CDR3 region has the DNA TGTGCCAGCAGCATGGCAGGGCACGAGCAGTACTTC.

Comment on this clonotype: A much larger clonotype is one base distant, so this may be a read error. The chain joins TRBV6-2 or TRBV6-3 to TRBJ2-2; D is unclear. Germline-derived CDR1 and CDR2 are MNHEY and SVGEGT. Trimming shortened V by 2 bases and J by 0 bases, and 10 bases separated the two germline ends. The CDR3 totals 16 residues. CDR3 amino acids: CASSYTVPPNTGELFF. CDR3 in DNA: TGTGCCAGCAGTTACACAGTTCCCCCGAACACCGGGGAGCTGTTTTTT.

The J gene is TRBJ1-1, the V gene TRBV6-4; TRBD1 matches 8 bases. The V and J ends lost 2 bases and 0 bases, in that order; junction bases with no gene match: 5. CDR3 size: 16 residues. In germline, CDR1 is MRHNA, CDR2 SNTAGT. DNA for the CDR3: TGTGCCAGCAGTGACGCCTCACAGGGGGTGAACACTGAAGCTTTCTTT. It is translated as CASSDASQGVNTEAFF.

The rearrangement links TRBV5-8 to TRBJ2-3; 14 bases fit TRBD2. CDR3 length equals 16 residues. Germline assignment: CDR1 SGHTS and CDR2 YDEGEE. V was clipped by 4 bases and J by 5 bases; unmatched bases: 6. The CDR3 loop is CASSQGLAGEGDTQYF. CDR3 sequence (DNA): TGTGCCAGCAGCCAGGGACTAGCGGGAGAGGGAGATACGCAGTATTTT.

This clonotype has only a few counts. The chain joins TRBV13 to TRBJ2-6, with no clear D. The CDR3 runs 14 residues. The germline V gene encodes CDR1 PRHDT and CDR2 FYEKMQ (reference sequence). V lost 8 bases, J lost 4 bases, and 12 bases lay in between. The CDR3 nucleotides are TGTGCCAGCGGGAAAGGTCTCGGGGCCAACGTCCTGACTTTC. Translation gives CASGKGLGANVLTF. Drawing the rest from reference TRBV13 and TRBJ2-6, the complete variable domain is AAGVIQSPRHLIKEKRETATLKCYPIPRHDTVYWYQQGPGQDPQFLISFYEKMQSDKGSIPDRFSAQQFSDYHSELNMSSLELGDSALYFCASGKGLGANVLTFGAGSRLTVL.

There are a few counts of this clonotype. CDR3 sequence reads: CASRPDRGQDTQYF. CDR3 sequence (DNA): TGCGCCAGCAGACCGGACAGGGGGCAAGATACGCAGTATTTT. The chain has TRBV4-3 and TRBJ2-3; 11 positions match TRBD1. There are 14 residues in the CDR3. From germline, CDR1 is LGHNA and CDR2 YSLEER. The ends lost 6 bases at V and 5 bases at J; junction bases unmatched: 4.

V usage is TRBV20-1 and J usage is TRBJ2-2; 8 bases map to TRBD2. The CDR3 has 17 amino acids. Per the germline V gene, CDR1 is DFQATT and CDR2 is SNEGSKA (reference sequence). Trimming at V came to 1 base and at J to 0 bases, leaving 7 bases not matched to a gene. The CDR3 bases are TGCAGTGCTAGAGGGCCCGGGGGGGGCCCGAACACCGGGGAGCTGTTTTTT. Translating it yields CSARGPGGGPNTGELFF.

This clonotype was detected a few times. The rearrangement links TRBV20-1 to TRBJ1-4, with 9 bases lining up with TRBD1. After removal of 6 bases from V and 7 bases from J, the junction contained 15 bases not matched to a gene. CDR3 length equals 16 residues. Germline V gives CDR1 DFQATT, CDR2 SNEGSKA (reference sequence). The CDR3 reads CSALPPGQGTVEKLFF. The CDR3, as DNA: TGCAGTGCCCTCCCCCCGGGACAGGGAACCGTTGAAAAACTGTTTTTT.

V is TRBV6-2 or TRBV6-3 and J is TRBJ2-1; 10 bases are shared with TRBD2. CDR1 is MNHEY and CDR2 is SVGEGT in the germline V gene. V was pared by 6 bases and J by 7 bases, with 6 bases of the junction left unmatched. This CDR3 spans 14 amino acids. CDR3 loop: CASSPSGSRNEQFF. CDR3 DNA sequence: TGTGCCAGCAGCCCTAGCGGGAGTAGGAATGAGCAGTTCTTC.

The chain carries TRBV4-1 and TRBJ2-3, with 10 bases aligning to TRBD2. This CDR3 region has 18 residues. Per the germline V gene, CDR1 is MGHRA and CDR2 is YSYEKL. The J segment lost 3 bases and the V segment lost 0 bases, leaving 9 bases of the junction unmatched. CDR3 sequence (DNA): TGCGCCAGCAGCCAAGATCGGGGGCTAGCGGGAGTAACAGATACGCAGTATTTT. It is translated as CASSQDRGLAGVTDTQYF.

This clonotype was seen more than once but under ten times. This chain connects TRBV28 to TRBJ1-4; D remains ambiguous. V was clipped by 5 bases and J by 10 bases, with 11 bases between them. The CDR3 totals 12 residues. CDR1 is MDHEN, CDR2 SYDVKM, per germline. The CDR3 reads CASSPGLGKLFF. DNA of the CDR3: TGTGCCAGCAGTCCGGGCTTGGGAAAACTGTTTTTT.

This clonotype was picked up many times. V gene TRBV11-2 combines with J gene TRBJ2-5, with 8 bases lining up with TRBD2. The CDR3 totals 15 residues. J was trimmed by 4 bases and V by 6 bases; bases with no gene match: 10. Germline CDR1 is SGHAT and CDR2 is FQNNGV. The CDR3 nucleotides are TGTGCCAGCAGTTCGAGAGCGGGAGTAGGAGAGACCCAGTACTTC. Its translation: CASSSRAGVGETQYF. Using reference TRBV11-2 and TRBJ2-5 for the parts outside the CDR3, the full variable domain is EAGVAQSPRYKIIEKRQSVAFWCNPISGHATLYWYQQILGQGPKLLIQFQNNGVVDDSQLPKDRFSAERLKGVDSTLKIQPAKLEDSAVYLCASSSRAGVGETQYFGPGTRLLVL.

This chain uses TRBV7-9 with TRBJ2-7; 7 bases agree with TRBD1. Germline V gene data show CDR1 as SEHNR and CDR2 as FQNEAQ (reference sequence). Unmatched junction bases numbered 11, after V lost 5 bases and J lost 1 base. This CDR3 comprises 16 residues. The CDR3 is CASSKNSGTESYEQYF. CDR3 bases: TGTGCCAGCAGCAAGAACTCCGGGACAGAGTCCTACGAGCAGTACTTC. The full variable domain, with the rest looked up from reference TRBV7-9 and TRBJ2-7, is DTGVSQNPRHKITKRGQNVTFRCDPISEHNRLYWYRQTLGQGPEFLTYFQNEAQLEKSRLLSDRFSAERPKGSFSTLEIQRTEQGDSAMYLCASSKNSGTESYEQYFGPGTRLTVT.

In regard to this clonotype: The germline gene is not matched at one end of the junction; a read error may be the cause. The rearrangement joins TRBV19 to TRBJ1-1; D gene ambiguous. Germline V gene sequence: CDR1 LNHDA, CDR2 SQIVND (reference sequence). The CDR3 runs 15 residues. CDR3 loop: CVSSTAQSMNTEAFF. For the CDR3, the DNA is TGTGTCAGTAGTACAGCGCAGAGCATGAACACTGAAGCTTTCTTT.

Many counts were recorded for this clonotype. CDR3 sequence (DNA): TGTGCCAGCAGCTTAGATGGCCACACAGATACGCAGTATTTT. This codes for CASSLDGHTDTQYF. The chain couples TRBV11-3 to TRBJ2-3; D is unresolved. This CDR3 region has 14 residues. V was cut by 0 bases and J by 2 bases, with 6 bases left in between. CDR1 SGHNT and CDR2 YENEEA come from the germline V gene.

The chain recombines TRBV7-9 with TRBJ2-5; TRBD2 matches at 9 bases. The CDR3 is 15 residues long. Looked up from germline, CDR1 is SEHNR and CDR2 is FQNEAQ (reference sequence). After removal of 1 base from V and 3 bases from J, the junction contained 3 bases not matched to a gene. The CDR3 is CASSLGAGGKETQYF. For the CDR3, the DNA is TGTGCCAGCAGCTTAGGAGCGGGAGGCAAAGAGACCCAGTACTTC.

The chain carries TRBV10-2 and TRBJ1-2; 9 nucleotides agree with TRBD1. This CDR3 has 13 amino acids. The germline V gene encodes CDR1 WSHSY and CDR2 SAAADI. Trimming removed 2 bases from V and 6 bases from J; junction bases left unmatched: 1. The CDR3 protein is CASSETGGDGYTF. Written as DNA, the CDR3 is TGCGCCAGCAGTGAGACAGGGGGCGATGGCTACACCTTC.

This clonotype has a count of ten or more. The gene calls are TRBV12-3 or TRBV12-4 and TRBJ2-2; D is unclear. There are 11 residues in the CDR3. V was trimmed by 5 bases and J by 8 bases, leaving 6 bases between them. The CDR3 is CASSVTGELFF. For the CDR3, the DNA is TGTGCCAGCAGTGTAACAGGGGAGCTGTTTTTT.

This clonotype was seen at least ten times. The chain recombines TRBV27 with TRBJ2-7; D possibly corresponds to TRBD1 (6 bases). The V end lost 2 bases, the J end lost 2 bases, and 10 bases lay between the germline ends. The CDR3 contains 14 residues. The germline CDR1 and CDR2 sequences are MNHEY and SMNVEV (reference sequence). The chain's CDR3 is CASSLAGVTYEQYF. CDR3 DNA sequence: TGTGCCAGCAGTTTAGCAGGGGTGACCTACGAGCAGTACTTC.

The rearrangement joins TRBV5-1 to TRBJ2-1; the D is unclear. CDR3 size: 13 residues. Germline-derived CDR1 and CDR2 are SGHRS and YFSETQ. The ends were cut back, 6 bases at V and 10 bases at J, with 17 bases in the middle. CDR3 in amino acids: CASTQAPNLEQFF. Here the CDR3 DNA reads TGCGCCAGCACCCAAGCTCCCAATTTGGAGCAGTTCTTC.